The present entry profiles one T cell receptor (beta chain) with its context. What it binds is not known. The CDR3 is 16 residues long. V was clipped by 4 bases and J by 0 bases; unmatched bases: 10. Germline CDR1 is SGHRS and CDR2 is YFSETQ. Naive CD8 cells were CD45RO-negative, positively selected for CCR7, excluding terminally differentiated effector memory CD45RA+ cells. Each of the donors was a healthy adult who was HIV-negative and had not had a recent acute infection or vaccination. These data belong to a study of shared clonotypes between healthy human individuals. Regarding the study as a whole: Estimated richness values were generally larger in naive subsets than in memory subsets.

Profiling relied on immunoSEQ multiplex PCR, and the TCRdb table lists in-frame clones only, not all of them. Among under 2,000,000 clones, approximately 95% were seen once, and the ten largest hold 0.95% to 1.5%. This TCR came from a young man in good health. The chain combines TRBV5-1 with TRBJ2-7; TRBD1 matches 7 bases. The sequenced sample consisted of naive CD8+ T cells sorted from blood. CDR3 sequence (DNA): TGCGCCAGCAGCACTGAGGGGGCTAAGAGCTCCTACGAGCAGTACTTC. Its protein is CASSTEGAKSSYEQYF.